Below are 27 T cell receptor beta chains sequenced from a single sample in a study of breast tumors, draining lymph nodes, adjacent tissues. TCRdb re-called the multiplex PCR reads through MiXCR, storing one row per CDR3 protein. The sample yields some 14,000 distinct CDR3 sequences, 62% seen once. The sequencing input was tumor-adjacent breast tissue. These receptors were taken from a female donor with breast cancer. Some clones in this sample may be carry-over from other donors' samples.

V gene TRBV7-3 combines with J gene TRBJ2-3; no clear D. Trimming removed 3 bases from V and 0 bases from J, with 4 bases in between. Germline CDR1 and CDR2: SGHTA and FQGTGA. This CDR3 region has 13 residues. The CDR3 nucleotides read TGTGCCAGCAGCTTCCAGAGCACAGATACGCAGTATTTT. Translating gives CASSFQSTDTQYF.

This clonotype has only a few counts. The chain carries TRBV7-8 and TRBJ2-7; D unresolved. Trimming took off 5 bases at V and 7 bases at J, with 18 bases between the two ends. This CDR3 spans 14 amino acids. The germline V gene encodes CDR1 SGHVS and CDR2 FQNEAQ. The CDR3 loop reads CASSPTKLRGEQYF. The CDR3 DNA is TGTGCCAGCAGCCCTACTAAGTTACGCGGAGAGCAGTACTTC.

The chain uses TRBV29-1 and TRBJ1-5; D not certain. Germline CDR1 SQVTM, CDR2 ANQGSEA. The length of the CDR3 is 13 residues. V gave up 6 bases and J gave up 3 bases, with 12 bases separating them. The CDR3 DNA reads TGCAGCGTAAGAGGCGGTCTCAATCAGCCCCAGCATTTT. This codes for CSVRGGLNQPQHF.

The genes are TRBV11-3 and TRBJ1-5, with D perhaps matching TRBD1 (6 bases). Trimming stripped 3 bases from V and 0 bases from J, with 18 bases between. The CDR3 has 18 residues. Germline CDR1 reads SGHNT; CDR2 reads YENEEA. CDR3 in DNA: TGTGCCAGCAGCTTCCGGGGAAGGGGGGAGTATAGCAATCAGCCCCAGCATTTT. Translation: CASSFRGRGEYSNQPQHF.

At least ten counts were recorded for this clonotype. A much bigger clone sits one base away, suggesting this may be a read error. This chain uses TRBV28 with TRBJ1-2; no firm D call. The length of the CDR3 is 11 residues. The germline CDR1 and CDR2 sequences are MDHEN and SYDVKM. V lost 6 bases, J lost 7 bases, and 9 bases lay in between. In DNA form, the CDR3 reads TGTGCCAGCAGGGGAGACTGTGGCTACACCTTC. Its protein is CASRGDCGYTF.

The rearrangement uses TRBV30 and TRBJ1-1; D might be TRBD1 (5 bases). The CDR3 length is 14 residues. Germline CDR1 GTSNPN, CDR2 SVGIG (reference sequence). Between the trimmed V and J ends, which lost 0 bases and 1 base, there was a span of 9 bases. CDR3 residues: CAWSVTTANTEAFF. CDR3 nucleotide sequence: TGTGCCTGGAGTGTAACGACAGCGAACACTGAAGCTTTCTTT.

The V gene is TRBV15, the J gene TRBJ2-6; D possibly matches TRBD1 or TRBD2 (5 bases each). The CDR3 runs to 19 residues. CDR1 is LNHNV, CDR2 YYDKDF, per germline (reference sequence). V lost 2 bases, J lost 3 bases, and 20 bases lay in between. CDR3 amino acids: CATSRSSPGLGVGANVLTF. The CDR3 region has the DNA TGTGCCACCAGCAGATCTTCTCCCGGATTGGGGGTTGGGGCCAACGTCCTGACTTTC. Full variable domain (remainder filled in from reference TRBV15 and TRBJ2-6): DAMVIQNPRYQVTQFGKPVTLSCSQTLNHNVMYWYQQKSSQAPKLLFHYYDKDFNNEADTPDNFQSRRPNTSFCFLDIRSPGLGDTAMYLCATSRSSPGLGVGANVLTFGAGSRLTVL.

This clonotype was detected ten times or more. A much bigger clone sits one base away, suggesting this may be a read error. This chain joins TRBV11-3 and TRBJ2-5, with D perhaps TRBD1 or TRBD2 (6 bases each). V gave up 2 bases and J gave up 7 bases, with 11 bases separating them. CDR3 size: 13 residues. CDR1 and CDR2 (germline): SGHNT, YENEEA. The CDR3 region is CASSLRGEATQYF. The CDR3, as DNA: TGTGCCAGCAGCTTAAGGGGGGAAGCGACCCAGTACTTC.

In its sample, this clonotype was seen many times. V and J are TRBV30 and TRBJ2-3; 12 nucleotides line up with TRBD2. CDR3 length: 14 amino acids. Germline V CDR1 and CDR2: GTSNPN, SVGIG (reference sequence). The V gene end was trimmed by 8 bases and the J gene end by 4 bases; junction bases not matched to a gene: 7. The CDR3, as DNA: TGTGCCCGAAGACTAGCGGGAGCCGCAGATACGCAGTATTTT. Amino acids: CARRLAGAADTQYF.

The CDR3 sequence: CASRPGFNTGELFF. DNA of the CDR3: TGTGCCAGCAGGCCAGGGTTTAACACCGGGGAGCTGTTTTTT. This chain uses TRBV9 with TRBJ2-2, with D maybe TRBD1 (5 bases). This CDR3 comprises 14 residues. CDR1 is SGDLS, CDR2 YYNGEE, per germline. The V end was cut by 5 bases, the J end by 2 bases, with 10 bases between.

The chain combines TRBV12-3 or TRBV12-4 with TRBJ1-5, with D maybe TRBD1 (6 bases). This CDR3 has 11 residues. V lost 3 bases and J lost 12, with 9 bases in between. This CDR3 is CASSLQGHQHF. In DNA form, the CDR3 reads TGTGCCAGCAGTTTGCAGGGGCACCAGCATTTT.

Here the CDR3 DNA reads TGTGCCAGCAGTGAAAGTGTCGAAAATGAAAAACTGTTTTTT. It codes for CASSESVENEKLFF. The chain links TRBV2 to TRBJ1-4; unclear D gene. Trimming shortened V by 2 bases and J by 5 bases, and 9 bases separated the two germline ends. Germline V CDR1 and CDR2: SNHLY, FYNNEI. The CDR3 consists of 14 residues.

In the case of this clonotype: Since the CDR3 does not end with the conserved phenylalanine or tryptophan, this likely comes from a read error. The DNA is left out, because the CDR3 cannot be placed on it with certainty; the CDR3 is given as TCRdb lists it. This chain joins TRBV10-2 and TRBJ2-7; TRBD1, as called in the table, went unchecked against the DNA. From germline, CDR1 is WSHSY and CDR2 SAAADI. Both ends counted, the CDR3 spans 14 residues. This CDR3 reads CASSEGGGGTSKSS.

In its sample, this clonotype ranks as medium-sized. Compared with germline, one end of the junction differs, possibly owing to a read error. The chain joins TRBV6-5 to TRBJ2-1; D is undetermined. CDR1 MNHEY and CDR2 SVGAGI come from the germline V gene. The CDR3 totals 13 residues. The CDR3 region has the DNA TGTGCCAGCAGCCAGTCCTCCTCCAATGAGCAGTTCTTC. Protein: CASSQSSSNEQFF.

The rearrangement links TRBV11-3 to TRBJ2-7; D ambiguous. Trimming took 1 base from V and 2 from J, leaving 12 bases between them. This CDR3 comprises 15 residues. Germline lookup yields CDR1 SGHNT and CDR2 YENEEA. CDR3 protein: CASSLASVETYEQYF. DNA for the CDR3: TGTGCCAGCAGCTTAGCCTCCGTTGAAACCTACGAGCAGTACTTC.

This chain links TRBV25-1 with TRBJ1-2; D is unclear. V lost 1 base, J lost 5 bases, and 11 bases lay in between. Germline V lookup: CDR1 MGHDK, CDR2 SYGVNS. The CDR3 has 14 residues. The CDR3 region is CASSESVVPYGYTF. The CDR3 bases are TGTGCCAGCAGTGAATCAGTGGTGCCTTATGGCTACACCTTC.

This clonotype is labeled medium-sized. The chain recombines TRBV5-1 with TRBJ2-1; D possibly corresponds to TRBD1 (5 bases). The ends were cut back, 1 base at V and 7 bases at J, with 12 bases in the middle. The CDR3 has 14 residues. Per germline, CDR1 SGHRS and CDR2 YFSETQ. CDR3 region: CASSLFTGRNEQFF. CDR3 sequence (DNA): TGCGCCAGCAGCTTGTTCACAGGAAGGAATGAGCAGTTCTTC.

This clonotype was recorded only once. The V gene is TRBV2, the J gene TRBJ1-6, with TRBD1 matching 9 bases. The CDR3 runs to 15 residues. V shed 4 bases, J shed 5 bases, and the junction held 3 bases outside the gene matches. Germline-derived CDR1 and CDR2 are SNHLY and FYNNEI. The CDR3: CASSGWTGDNSPLHF. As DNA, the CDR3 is TGTGCCAGCAGTGGATGGACAGGGGATAATTCACCCCTCCACTTT.

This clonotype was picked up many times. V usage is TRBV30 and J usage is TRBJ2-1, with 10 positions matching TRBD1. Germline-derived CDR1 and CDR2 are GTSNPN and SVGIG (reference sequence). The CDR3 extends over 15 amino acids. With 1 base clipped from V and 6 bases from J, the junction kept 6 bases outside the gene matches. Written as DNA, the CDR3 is TGTGCCTGGAGTGCCGGGACAGGGGTCCTCAATGAGCAGTTCTTC. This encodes CAWSAGTGVLNEQFF.

For the CDR3, the DNA is TGTGCCAGCAGCTTAGGTACCTACGAGCAGTCCTATCAAGAGACCCAGTACTTC. Its translation is CASSLGTYEQSYQETQYF. V and J are TRBV7-8 and TRBJ2-5; D not resolved. CDR3 length: 18 amino acids. CDR1 and CDR2 (germline): SGHVS, FQNEAQ. V lost 1 base to trimming and J lost 2 bases, with 20 bases between them. The complete variable domain, with remaining parts taken from reference TRBV7-8 and TRBJ2-5, reads GAGVSQSPRYKVAKRGQDVALRCDPISGHVSLFWYQQALGQGPEFLTYFQNEAQLDKSGLPSDRFFAERPEGSVSTLKIQRTQQEDSAVYLCASSLGTYEQSYQETQYFGPGTRLLVL.

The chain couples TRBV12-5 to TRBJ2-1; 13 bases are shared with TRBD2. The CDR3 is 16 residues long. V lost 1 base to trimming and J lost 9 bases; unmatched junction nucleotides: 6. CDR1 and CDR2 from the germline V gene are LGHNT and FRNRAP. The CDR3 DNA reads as TGTGCTAGTGGTTTGGGGGGACTAGCGGGGAGGAGTGAGCAGTTCTTC. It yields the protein CASGLGGLAGRSEQFF.

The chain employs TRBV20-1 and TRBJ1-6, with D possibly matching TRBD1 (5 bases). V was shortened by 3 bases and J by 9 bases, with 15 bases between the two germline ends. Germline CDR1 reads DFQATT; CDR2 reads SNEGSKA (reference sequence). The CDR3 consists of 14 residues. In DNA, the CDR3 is TGCAGTGCTAGTCAGGGTTTCAATGGTTCACCCCTCCACTTT. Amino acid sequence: CSASQGFNGSPLHF.

CDR3 coding DNA: TGCAGTGCTCCCTACTTAGCCCGAAAAGCGACCCAGTACTTC. Protein: CSAPYLARKATQYF. The chain couples TRBV20-1 to TRBJ2-5; D is unresolved. Between the trimmed V and J ends, which lost 5 bases and 7 bases, there was a span of 20 bases. This CDR3 spans 14 amino acids. In germline, CDR1 is DFQATT, CDR2 SNEGSKA (reference sequence).

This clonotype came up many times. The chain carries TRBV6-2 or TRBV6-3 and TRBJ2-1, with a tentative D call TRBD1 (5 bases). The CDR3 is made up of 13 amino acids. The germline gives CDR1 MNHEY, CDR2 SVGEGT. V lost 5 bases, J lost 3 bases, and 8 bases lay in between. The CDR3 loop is CASSGANYNEQFF. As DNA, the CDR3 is TGTGCCAGCAGTGGGGCAAACTACAATGAGCAGTTCTTC.

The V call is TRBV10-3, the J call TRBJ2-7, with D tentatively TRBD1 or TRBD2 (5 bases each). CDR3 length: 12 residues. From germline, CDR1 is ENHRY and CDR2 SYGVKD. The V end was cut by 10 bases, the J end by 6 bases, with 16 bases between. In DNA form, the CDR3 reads TGTGCCACCCTAAGTCCAGGGAGCGAGCAGTACTTC. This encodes CATLSPGSEQYF.

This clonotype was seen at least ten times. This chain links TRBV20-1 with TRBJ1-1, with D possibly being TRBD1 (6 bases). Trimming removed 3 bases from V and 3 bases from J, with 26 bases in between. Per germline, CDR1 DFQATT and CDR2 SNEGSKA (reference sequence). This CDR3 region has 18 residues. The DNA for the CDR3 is TGCAGTGCTAGGGGGATCCCGATAACCCGACAGGCGGACACTGAAGCTTTCTTT. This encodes CSARGIPITRQADTEAFF.

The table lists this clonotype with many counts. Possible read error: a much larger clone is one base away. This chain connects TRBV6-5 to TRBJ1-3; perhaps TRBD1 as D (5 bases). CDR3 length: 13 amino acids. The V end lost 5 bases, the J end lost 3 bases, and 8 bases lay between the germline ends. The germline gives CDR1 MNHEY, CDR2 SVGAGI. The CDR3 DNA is TGTGCCAGCAGTCACGGGGGTGGAAACACCATATATTTT. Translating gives CASSHGGGNTIYF.